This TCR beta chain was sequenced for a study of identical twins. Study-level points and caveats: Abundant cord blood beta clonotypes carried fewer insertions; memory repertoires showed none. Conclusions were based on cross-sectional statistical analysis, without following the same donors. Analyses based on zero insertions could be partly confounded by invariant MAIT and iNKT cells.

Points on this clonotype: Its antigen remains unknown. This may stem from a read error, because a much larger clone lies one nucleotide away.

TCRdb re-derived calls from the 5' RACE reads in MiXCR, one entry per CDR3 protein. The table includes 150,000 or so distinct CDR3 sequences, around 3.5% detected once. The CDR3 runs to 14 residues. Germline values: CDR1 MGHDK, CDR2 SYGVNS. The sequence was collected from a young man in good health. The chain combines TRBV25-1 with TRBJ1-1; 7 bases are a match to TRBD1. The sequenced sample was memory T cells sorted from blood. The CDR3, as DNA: TGTGGCAGCAGTGAACAAGGACAGGCTAGCTGGGCTTTCTTT. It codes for CGSSEQGQASWAFF.